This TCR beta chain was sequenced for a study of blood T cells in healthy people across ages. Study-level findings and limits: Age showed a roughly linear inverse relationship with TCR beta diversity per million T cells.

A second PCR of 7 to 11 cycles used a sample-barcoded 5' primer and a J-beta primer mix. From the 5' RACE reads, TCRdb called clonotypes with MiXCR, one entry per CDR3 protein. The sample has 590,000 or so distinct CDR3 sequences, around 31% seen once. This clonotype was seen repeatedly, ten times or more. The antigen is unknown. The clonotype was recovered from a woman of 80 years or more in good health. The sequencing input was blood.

CDR3 residues: CSARAGPPPDTQYF. The DNA for the CDR3 is TGCAGTGCTAGGGCCGGCCCTCCCCCAGATACGCAGTATTTT. This rearrangement joins TRBV20-1 to TRBJ2-3; D unresolved. The CDR3 runs to 14 residues. Between the trimmed V and J ends, which lost 3 bases and 4 bases, there was a span of 14 bases. Germline V gene sequence: CDR1 DFQATT, CDR2 SNEGSKA (reference sequence).